Presented here are 19 T cell receptor beta chains from one specimen sequenced in a study of human T cells and chemical hapten exposure (dated by TCRdb to 2020 to 2022). The time point label corresponds to: pre-sensitization, week 0. Reading the label with the study, this specimen's treatment or condition is: therapeutic diphenylcyclopropenone sensitization with weekly scalp DPC. Libraries were constructed by RACE. Sequencing relied on a NextSeq 500. TCRdb reran the public reads through fastp at Q25 and MiXCR, keeping productive beta chains. Each entry merges the rows of one CDR3 protein and shows their most common DNA and genes. This sample has roughly 100,000 distinct CDR3 sequences in its table, and less than 15% of those were observed once. 1.5% to 2% of the sample lies in the top ten. This sample comprised whole blood, obtained in connection with sensitization to the hapten diphenylcyclopropenone (DPC). The receptor source for this set is a woman between 45 and 60 years old with alopecia areata. Some clones in this sample may be carry-over from other donors' samples.

This clonotype occurred a few times. V usage is TRBV27 and J usage is TRBJ2-3; no clear D gene. V gave up 2 bases and J gave up 5 bases, with 5 bases separating them. The germline V gene has CDR1 MNHEY and CDR2 SMNVEV (reference sequence). The CDR3 is 12 amino acids. DNA for the CDR3: TGTGCCAGCAGTTTAATGGGAGATACGCAGTATTTT. Encoded protein: CASSLMGDTQYF.

This clonotype was picked up a small number of times. The chain couples TRBV2 to TRBJ1-6; D is ambiguous. The V gene lost 4 bases and the J gene lost 7 bases, with 11 bases spanning the gap. The germline V gene has CDR1 SNHLY and CDR2 FYNNEI. The CDR3 runs to 14 residues. CDR3: CASSVRGMNSPLHF. The DNA for the CDR3 is TGTGCCAGCAGTGTTCGAGGTATGAATTCACCCCTCCACTTT. Full variable domain (rest looked up from reference TRBV2 and TRBJ1-6): EPEVTQTPSHQVTQMGQEVILRCVPISNHLYFYWYRQILGQKVEFLVSFYNNEISEKSEIFDDQFSVERPDGSNFTLKIRSTKLEDSAMYFCASSVRGMNSPLHFGNGTRLTVT.

The chain is built from TRBV28 and TRBJ2-1; 8 nucleotides match TRBD2. Germline values: CDR1 MDHEN, CDR2 SYDVKM. The CDR3 is 15 amino acids. V gave up 6 bases and J gave up 5 bases; unmatched junction bases: 9. CDR3 loop: CASSNKAGDDNEQFF. In DNA form, the CDR3 reads TGTGCCAGCAGCAATAAAGCGGGAGATGACAATGAGCAGTTCTTC.

This chain uses TRBV3-1 with TRBJ1-2; D is unresolved. The CDR3 runs 13 residues. With 1 base removed from V and 3 bases from J, the gap between germline ends came to 6 bases. CDR1 LGHDT and CDR2 YNNKEL come from the germline V gene (reference sequence). The CDR3 loop reads CASSQGTYYGYTF. The CDR3 region has the DNA TGTGCCAGCAGCCAAGGAACCTACTATGGCTACACCTTC.

This clonotype has ten or more counts. The rearrangement uses TRBV11-2 and TRBJ1-1, with TRBD1 identical over 7 bases. The CDR3 runs to 13 residues. CDR1 is SGHAT, CDR2 FQNNGV, per germline. V was pared by 2 bases and J by 10 bases, with 7 bases of the junction left unmatched. CDR3 nucleotide sequence: TGTGCCAGCAGCTTACAGCAGGGGGTATCAGCTTTCTTT. Protein: CASSLQQGVSAFF.

This clonotype came up a few times. The chain carries TRBV12-3 or TRBV12-4 and TRBJ2-1; possibly TRBD1 for D (5 bases). Trimming took 2 bases from V and 8 from J, leaving 13 bases between them. The CDR3 sequence is 14 residues long. The CDR3 DNA is TGTGCCAGCAGTTTACTAGATGGGGCGTATGAGCAGTTCTTC. Protein sequence: CASSLLDGAYEQFF.

The chain combines TRBV5-1 with TRBJ2-1; D possibly uses TRBD1 or TRBD2 (5 bases each). Germline CDR1 SGHRS, CDR2 YFSETQ. Trimming shortened V by 4 bases and J by 0 bases, and 11 bases separated the two germline ends. The CDR3 has 15 residues. Written as DNA, the CDR3 is TGCGCCAGCAGCCTACGGGACCGCTCCTACAATGAGCAGTTCTTC. It codes for CASSLRDRSYNEQFF.

The gene calls are TRBV28 and TRBJ2-3; D unresolved. CDR1 and CDR2 (germline): MDHEN, SYDVKM. Trimming cost V 5 bases and J 1 base, with 7 bases left between them. The CDR3 sequence is 13 residues long. The CDR3 DNA reads as TGTGCCAGCAGTGATCCTGGCACAGATACGCAGTATTTT. Translated: CASSDPGTDTQYF.

This chain connects TRBV10-3 to TRBJ2-5; D not certain. Trimming removed 4 bases from V and 1 base from J, with 7 bases in between. CDR3 length: 13 residues. In germline, CDR1 is ENHRY, CDR2 SYGVKD. Here the CDR3 reads CAISVTLQETQYF. In DNA form, the CDR3 reads TGTGCCATCAGTGTGACTCTCCAAGAGACCCAGTACTTC.

This clonotype was found a few times. V is TRBV29-1 and J is TRBJ1-5; TRBD1 agrees at 9 bases. V was clipped by 6 bases and J by 4 bases; unmatched bases: 4. Germline V CDR1 and CDR2: SQVTM, ANQGSEA. The CDR3 is made up of 13 amino acids. CDR3 sequence (DNA): TGCAGCGTGGGACAGGGCCCGAATCAGCCCCAGCATTTT. This sequence encodes CSVGQGPNQPQHF.

The rearrangement links TRBV5-1 to TRBJ2-3, with no clear D. V dropped 0 bases and J dropped 0 bases, with 8 bases sitting between them. The CDR3 extends over 15 amino acids. Germline loops: CDR1 SGHRS, CDR2 YFSETQ. As DNA, the CDR3 is TGCGCCAGCAGCTTGGTCCCGCTTAGCACAGATACGCAGTATTTT. Translated, it gives CASSLVPLSTDTQYF.

This sequence joins TRBV24-1 and TRBJ1-5; D gene uncertain. Trimming took off 3 bases at V and 2 bases at J, with 10 bases between the two ends. Germline loops: CDR1 KGHDR, CDR2 SFDVKD. The CDR3 consists of 15 residues. The CDR3 reads CATSDPTVGNQPQHF. The CDR3, as DNA: TGTGCCACCAGTGATCCGACCGTGGGCAATCAGCCCCAGCATTTT.

The chain recombines TRBV5-1 with TRBJ1-6; D ambiguous. This CDR3 spans 15 amino acids. Germline CDR1 reads SGHRS; CDR2 reads YFSETQ. The germline V and J ends were trimmed by 0 bases and 5 bases, with 9 bases remaining between them. The CDR3 DNA is TGCGCCAGCAGCTTGGGTGCAGTTGATAATTCACCCCTCCACTTT. It translates to CASSLGAVDNSPLHF.

The V call is TRBV19, the J call TRBJ1-6; D is undetermined. The CDR3 totals 15 residues. CDR1 is LNHDA, CDR2 SQIVND, per germline (reference sequence). With 9 bases removed from V and 6 bases from J, the gap between germline ends came to 18 bases. Here the CDR3 reads CASSGRRAANSPLHF. CDR3 DNA sequence: TGTGCCAGCAGTGGTCGGAGGGCAGCTAATTCACCCCTCCACTTT.

The chain joins TRBV12-3 or TRBV12-4 to TRBJ1-5; 11 nucleotides align to TRBD1. This CDR3 spans 14 amino acids. The trim removed 5 bases at V and 6 bases at J, leaving 3 bases unmatched. The CDR3 DNA is TGTGCCAGCAGTCGGACAGGGGGCGGTCAGCCCCAGCATTTT. This codes for CASSRTGGGQPQHF.

CDR3 sequence reads: CASSSEAASSYNEQFF. In DNA form, the CDR3 reads TGTGCCAGCAGCTCCGAGGCGGCCAGCTCCTACAATGAGCAGTTCTTC. J is TRBJ2-1 and V is TRBV7-9, with D unresolved. This CDR3 region has 16 residues. Germline loops: CDR1 SEHNR, CDR2 FQNEAQ (reference sequence). V shed 4 bases and J shed 0 bases, with 13 bases lying between them.

This clonotype was observed many times. This sequence joins TRBV11-2 and TRBJ2-7, with D possibly matching TRBD1 (5 bases). With 3 bases removed from V and 4 bases from J, the gap between germline ends came to 7 bases. Per germline, CDR1 SGHAT and CDR2 FQNNGV. The CDR3 covers 12 residues. The CDR3 nucleotides read TGTGCCAGCAGCTTCCAGGGTTACGAGCAGTACTTC. This gives the protein CASSFQGYEQYF.

The chain employs TRBV7-2 and TRBJ1-1; D unresolved. The CDR3 totals 14 residues. V lost 3 bases and J 4 bases, leaving 12 bases between the germline ends. Germline CDR1 SGHTA, CDR2 FQGNSA. CDR3 in amino acids: CASSLLGRGTEAFF. The CDR3 region has the DNA TGTGCCAGCAGCTTGTTAGGGAGAGGCACTGAAGCTTTCTTT.

CDR3 in amino acids: CASSLWTGSTGELFF. Here the CDR3 DNA reads TGCGCCAGCAGCTTATGGACAGGGAGCACCGGGGAGCTGTTTTTT. This chain links TRBV5-1 with TRBJ2-2, with 8 bases identical to TRBD1. The CDR3 has 15 residues. Germline V gene data show CDR1 as SGHRS and CDR2 as YFSETQ. The V and J ends lost 2 bases and 4 bases, in that order; junction bases with no gene match: 4.